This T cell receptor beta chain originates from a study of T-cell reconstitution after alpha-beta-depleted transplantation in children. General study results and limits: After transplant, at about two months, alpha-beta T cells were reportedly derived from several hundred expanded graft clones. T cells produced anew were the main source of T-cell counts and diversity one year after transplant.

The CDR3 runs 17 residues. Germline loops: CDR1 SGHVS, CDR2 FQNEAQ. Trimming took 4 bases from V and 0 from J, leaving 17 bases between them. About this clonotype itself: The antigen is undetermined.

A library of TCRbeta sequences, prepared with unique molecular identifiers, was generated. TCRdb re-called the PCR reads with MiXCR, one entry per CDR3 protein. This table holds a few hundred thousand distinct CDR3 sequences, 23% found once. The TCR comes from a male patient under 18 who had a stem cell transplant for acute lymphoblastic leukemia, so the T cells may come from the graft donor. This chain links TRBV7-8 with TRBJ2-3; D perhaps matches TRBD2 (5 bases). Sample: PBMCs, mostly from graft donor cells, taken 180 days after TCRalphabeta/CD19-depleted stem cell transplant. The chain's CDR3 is CASSSLRLGGSTDTQYF. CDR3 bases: TGTGCCAGCAGCTCCTTACGTCTAGGCGGGAGCACAGATACGCAGTATTTT.